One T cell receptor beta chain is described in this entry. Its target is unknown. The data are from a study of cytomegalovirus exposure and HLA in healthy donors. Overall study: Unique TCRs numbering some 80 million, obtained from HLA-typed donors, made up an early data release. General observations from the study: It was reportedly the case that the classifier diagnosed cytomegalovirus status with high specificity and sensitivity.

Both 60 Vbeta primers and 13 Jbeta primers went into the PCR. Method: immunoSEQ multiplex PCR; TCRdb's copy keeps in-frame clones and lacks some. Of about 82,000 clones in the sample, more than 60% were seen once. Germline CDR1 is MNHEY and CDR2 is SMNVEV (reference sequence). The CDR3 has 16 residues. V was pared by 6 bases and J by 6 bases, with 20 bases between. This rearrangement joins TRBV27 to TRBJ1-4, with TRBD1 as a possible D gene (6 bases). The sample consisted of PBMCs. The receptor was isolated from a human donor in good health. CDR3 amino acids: CASSRRMGGLDEKLFF. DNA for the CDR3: TGTGCCAGCAGCCGGAGAATGGGGGGGCTGGATGAAAAACTGTTTTTT.